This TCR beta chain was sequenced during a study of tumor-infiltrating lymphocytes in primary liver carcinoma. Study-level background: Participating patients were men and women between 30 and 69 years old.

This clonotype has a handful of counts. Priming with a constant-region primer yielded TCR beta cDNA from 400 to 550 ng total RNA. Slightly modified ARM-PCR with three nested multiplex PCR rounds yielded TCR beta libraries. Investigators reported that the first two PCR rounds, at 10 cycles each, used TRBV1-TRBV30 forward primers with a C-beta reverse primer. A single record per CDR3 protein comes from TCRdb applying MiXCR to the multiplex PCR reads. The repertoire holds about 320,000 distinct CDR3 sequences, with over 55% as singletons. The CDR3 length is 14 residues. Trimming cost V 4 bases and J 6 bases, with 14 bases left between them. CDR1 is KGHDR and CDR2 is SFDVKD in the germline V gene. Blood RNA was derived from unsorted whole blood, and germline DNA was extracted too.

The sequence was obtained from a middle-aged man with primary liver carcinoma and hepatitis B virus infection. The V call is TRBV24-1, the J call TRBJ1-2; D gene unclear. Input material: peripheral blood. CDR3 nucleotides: TGTGCCACCAGTGAGAGTTCTCCCGGGCATGGCTACACCTTC. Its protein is CATSESSPGHGYTF.